This T cell receptor beta chain was found in a study of regulatory T cells in long-lasting Graves disease (dated by TCRdb to the early 2020s). For the wider study: To count as having persistent Graves' disease, a patient had to have received antithyroid drug treatment for over 5 years with TSH receptor autoantibodies remaining persistently positive. In the clinical cohort, patients with persistent Graves' disease had used antithyroid drugs for an average of roughly ten years. A total of 33 samples underwent TCR sequencing: approximately 13 from persistent and about 20 from newly diagnosed Graves' disease patients. Patients with persistent Graves' disease were compared with patients with newly diagnosed Graves' disease using TCR sequencing and RNA sequencing of peripheral blood. The study was conducted in China and was registered as a clinical trial.

The meaning of the sample's time point label: persistent/refractory GD, antithyroid drugs over 5 years with positive TRAb. For both TCR sequencing and RNA sequencing, RNA was extracted from PBMCs using TRIzol. Graves' disease was diagnosed according to American Thyroid Association guidelines. Recruitment of patients was carried out at an endocrinology department in Xi'an, China. From each patient, about 9.7 milliliters of peripheral blood was collected into an EDTA anticoagulant tube. Ficoll Paque Plus density gradient separation was used to isolate PBMCs, and no additional T cell sorting was done. RNA quality was checked with an Agilent 2100 Bioanalyzer and agarose gel, and concentration with a NanoDrop 2000. Overall study outcomes, separate from this receptor: Persistent patients shared more public clonotypes among themselves (around 2,500) than newly diagnosed patients did (approximately 870). Sequencing and analysis were restricted to the TCR beta chain. Lower TCR Shannon entropy and fewer highly expanded clones were observed in persistent Graves' disease patients than in newly diagnosed patients, which suggested clonal expansion. The authors noted that the small sample size was a limitation that may lower accuracy. Because the primary lesion, thyroid tissue, could not be accessed, the study looked at peripheral blood alone.

About this clonotype itself: The specificity of this receptor is unknown. A read error may produce the germline difference seen at one junction end.

The method behind the library was multiplex PCR. Instrument used: Illumina HiSeq 4000. iRepertoire HTBI primers and Arm-PCR amplification of CDR3 regions were used to construct TCR beta libraries. PCR products were gel purified before sequencing. As for the original processing: Gene usage analysis of CDR3 amino acid clonotypes used the roughly 60 TRBV and around 13 TRBJ segments found across samples. COPE and FqMerger were used to merge filtered high-quality paired reads into contigs. Contigs were aligned with BLAST to IMGT TRBV, TRBD and TRBJ reference genes, and CDR3 was defined per IMGT. Clonotypes above 0.1% frequency were classified as highly expanded clones. Shannon entropy served as the measure of repertoire diversity, while the Gini coefficient captured V-J evenness. A clonotype found in more than one individual was treated as public. TCRdb reprocessed the public reads (quality trimming at Q25 with fastp, clone calling with MiXCR) and kept in-frame beta chains. CDR3 protein duplicates are merged, each entry listing the most common genes and DNA. It is TCRdb's table, rather than the study itself, that gives the V and J calls and clone size. The sample has 600,000 to 800,000 distinct CDR3 sequences on record, 30% of them singletons. The biggest ten clones account for under 55% of the sample.

The TCR was taken from a female donor with Graves disease. The sample was peripheral blood mononuclear cells (PBMCs), taken when the disease was refractory, from a patient treated with antithyroid drugs.

The CDR3: CASSPRTGTTEALF. At the DNA level, the sequence is TGTGCCAGCTCACCGAGGACAGGGACCACTGAAGCTCTCTTT. The V and J genes are TRBV18 and TRBJ1-1, and 8 junctional nucleotides match TRBD1. The CDR1 and CDR2 encoded by the germline V gene are KGHSH and LQKENI. The CDR3, from cysteine to phenylalanine, totals 14 residues. Only the CDR3 DNA is retained, 42 bases long and in frame from the first base.